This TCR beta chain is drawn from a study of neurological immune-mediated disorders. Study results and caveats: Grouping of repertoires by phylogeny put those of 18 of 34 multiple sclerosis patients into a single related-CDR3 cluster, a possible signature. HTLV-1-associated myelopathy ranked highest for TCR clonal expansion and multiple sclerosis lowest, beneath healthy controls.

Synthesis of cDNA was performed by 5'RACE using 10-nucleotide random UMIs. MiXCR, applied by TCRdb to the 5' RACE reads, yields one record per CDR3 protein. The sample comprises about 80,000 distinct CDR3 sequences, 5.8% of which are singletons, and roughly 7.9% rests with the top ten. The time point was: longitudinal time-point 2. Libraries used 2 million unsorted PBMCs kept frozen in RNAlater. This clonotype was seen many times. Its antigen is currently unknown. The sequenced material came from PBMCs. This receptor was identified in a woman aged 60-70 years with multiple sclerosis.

Here the CDR3 reads CSARETGLAGYTF. CDR3 in DNA: TGCAGTGCTAGGGAGACAGGGTTGGCTGGCTACACCTTC. J is TRBJ1-2 and V is TRBV20-1; 7 positions match TRBD1. The germline CDR1 and CDR2 sequences are DFQATT and SNEGSKA (reference sequence). With V trimmed by 3 bases and J by 7 bases, 8 bases remained unmatched. The length of the CDR3 is 13 residues.